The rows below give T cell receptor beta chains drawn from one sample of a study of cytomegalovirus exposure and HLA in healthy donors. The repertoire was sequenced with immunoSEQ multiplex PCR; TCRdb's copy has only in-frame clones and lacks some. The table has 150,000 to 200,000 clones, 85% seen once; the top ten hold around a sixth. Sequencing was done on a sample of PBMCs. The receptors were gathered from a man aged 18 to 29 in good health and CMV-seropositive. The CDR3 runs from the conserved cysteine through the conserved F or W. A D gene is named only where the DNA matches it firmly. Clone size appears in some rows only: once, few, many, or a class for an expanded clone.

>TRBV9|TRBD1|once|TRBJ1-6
CASSVENRGNSPLHF
TGTGCCAGCAGCGTAGAGAACAGGGGAAATTCACCCCTCCACTTT
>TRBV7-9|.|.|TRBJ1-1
CASSYSDRSQAFF
TGTGCCAGCAGCTACTCCGACAGGAGTCAAGCTTTCTTT
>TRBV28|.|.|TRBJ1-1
CASSRADTEAFF
TGTGCCAGCAGCAGGGCCGACACTGAAGCTTTCTTT
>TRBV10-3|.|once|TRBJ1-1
CAISTSLGVQNTEAFF
TGTGCCATCAGTACCTCGTTGGGCGTGCAGAACACTGAAGCTTTCTTT
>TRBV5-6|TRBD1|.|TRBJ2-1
CASSLDRGHYNEQFF
TGTGCCAGCAGCTTGGACAGGGGGCATTACAATGAGCAGTTCTTC
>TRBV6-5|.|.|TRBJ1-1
CASSPLIGGTEAFF
TGTGCCAGCAGTCCTTTAATCGGGGGAACTGAAGCTTTCTTT
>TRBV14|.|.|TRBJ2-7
CASSPREEGYEQYF
TGTGCCAGCAGCCCCAGGGAGGAGGGCTACGAGCAGTACTTC
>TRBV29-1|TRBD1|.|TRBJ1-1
CSAIGTGGAITEAFF
TGCAGCGCGATTGGGACAGGGGGCGCGATAACTGAAGCTTTCTTT
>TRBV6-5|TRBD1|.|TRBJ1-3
CASSYSGTGDGNTIYF
TGTGCCAGCAGTTACTCGGGGACAGGGGACGGAAACACCATATATTTT
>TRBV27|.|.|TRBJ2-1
CASRPYPGGNNEQFF
TGTGCCAGCAGACCTTATCCCGGGGGAAACAATGAGCAGTTCTTC
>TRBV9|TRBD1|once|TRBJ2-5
CASSPHAGGMGTQYF
TGTGCCAGCAGCCCCCATGCAGGGGGCATGGGGACCCAGTACTTC
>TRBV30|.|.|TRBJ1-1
CAWTKNSMNTEAFF
TGTGCCTGGACCAAAAACAGCATGAACACTGAAGCTTTCTTT
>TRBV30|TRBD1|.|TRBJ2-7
CAWSGGTGSYEQYF
TGTGCCTGGAGCGGAGGGACAGGGTCATACGAGCAGTACTTC
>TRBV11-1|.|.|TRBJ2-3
CASSLEPPDTQYF
TGTGCCAGCAGCTTAGAGCCCCCAGATACGCAGTATTTT
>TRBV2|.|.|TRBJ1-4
CASSLEQGGSEKLFF
TGTGCCAGCAGTCTTGAGCAGGGAGGGAGTGAAAAACTGTTTTTT
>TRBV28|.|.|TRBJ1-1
CASSSFYTEAFF
TGTGCCAGCAGTTCCTTCTACACTGAAGCTTTCTTT
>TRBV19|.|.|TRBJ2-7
CASSPSGGPLYEQYF
TGTGCCAGTAGTCCCTCGGGGGGCCCCCTCTACGAGCAGTACTTC
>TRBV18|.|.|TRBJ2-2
CASSPPTGVPGELFF
TGTGCCAGCTCACCACCGACGGGAGTCCCCGGGGAGCTGTTTTTT
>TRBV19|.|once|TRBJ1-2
CASSIEGHYGYTF
TGTGCCAGTAGTATAGAGGGCCACTATGGCTACACCTTC
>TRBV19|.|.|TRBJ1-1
CASSIGGGEAFF
TGTGCCAGTAGTATAGGAGGAGGTGAAGCTTTCTTT
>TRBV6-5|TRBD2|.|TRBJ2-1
CASNSLTSGLNEQFF
TGTGCCAGCAATTCGTTGACTAGCGGCCTCAATGAGCAGTTCTTC
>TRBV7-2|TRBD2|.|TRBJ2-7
CASSLTSGRYEQYF
TGTGCCAGCAGCTTAACTAGCGGGAGGTACGAGCAGTACTTC
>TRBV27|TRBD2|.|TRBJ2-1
CASSFSLAGGDEQFF
TGTGCCAGCAGTTTCTCACTAGCGGGAGGCGATGAGCAGTTCTTC
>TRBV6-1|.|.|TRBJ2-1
CASSETGTDHNEQFF
TGTGCCAGCAGTGAAACCGGGACTGATCACAATGAGCAGTTCTTC
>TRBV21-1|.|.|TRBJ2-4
CASGIMTLLDIQYF
TGTGCCAGCGGTATTATGACCCTCCTAGACATTCAGTACTTC
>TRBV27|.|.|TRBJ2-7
CASSFRGTYEQYF
TGTGCCAGCAGTTTCCGGGGGACCTACGAGCAGTACTTC
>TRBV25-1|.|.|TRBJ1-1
CASSLYNTEAFF
TGTGCCAGCAGCCTATATAACACTGAAGCTTTCTTT
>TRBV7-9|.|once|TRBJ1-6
CASSLGAGVGSPLHF
TGTGCCAGCAGCTTAGGGGCAGGGGTCGGTTCACCCCTCCACTTT
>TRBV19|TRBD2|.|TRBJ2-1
CASSIGTSNEQFF
TGTGCCAGTAGTATCGGGACTAGCAATGAGCAGTTCTTC
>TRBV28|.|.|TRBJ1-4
CASRETDSTNEKLFF
TGTGCCAGCAGAGAGACGGACTCAACTAATGAAAAACTGTTTTTT
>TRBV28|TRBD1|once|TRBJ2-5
CASTEFRGRKTQYF
TGTGCCAGCACCGAATTCAGGGGGCGAAAGACCCAGTACTTC
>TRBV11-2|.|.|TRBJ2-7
CASSSLRGSYEQYF
TGTGCCAGCAGCTCCCTCAGGGGATCCTACGAGCAGTACTTC
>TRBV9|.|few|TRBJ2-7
CASSPDGRNYEQYF
TGTGCCAGCAGCCCCGATGGGCGTAACTACGAGCAGTACTTC
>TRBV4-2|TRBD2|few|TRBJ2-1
CASSQDLAGGRGIEQFF
TGTGCCAGCAGCCAAGACCTAGCGGGGGGGCGAGGTATTGAGCAGTTCTTC
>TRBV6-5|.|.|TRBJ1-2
CASSYGAVPNYGYTF
TGTGCCAGCAGTTACGGAGCGGTACCTAACTATGGCTACACCTTC
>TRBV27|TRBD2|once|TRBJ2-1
CASATSGGIYNEQFF
TGTGCCAGCGCGACTAGCGGGGGGATATACAATGAGCAGTTCTTC
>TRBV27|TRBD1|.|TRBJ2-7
CASSFSTGETYEQYF
TGTGCCAGCAGTTTTTCGACAGGGGAGACCTACGAGCAGTACTTC
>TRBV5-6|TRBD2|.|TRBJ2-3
CASSLADGGAPDTQYF
TGTGCCAGCAGCTTGGCCGACGGGGGGGCTCCAGATACGCAGTATTTT
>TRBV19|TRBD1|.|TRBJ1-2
CASTFGDRIYGYTF
TGTGCCAGTACTTTCGGGGACAGAATCTATGGCTACACCTTC
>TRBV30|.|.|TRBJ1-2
CAWRPPPTRAPNYGYTF
TGTGCCTGGAGACCGCCCCCCACCAGGGCTCCTAACTATGGCTACACCTTC
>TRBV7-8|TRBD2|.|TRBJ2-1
CASSPFRGLAGGYNEQFF
TGTGCCAGCAGCCCCTTTAGGGGCCTAGCGGGGGGCTACAATGAGCAGTTCTTC
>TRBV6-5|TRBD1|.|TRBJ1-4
CASSSPQGAPKEKLFF
TGTGCCAGCAGTTCCCCACAGGGGGCGCCGAAGGAAAAACTGTTTTTT
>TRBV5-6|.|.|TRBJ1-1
CASSLYGRVVPMNTEAFF
TGTGCCAGCAGCTTGTACGGCAGGGTGGTCCCAATGAACACTGAAGCTTTCTTT
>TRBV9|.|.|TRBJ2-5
CASSVALGAGQETQYF
TGTGCCAGCAGCGTAGCACTGGGGGCAGGGCAAGAGACCCAGTACTTC
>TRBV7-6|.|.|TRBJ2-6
CASSFAASGANVLTF
TGTGCCAGCAGCTTTGCGGCGTCTGGGGCCAACGTCCTGACTTTC
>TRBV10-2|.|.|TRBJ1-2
CASSDPGQSNYGYTF
TGCGCCAGCAGTGACCCCGGACAGTCTAACTATGGCTACACCTTC
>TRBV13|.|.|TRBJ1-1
CASSSTGMGTEAFF
TGTGCCAGCAGCTCCACAGGAATGGGGACTGAAGCTTTCTTT
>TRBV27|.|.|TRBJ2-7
CASSRGTAYEQYF
TGTGCCAGCAGCCGCGGGACAGCCTACGAGCAGTACTTC
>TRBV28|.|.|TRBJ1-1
CASSLYAGDGREAFF
TGTGCCAGCAGTTTATATGCGGGGGACGGCCGTGAAGCTTTCTTT
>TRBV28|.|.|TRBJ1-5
CASSLEGPGPQHF
TGTGCCAGCAGTTTGGAGGGCCCGGGGCCCCAGCATTTT
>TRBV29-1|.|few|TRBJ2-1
CSVVRGGDEQFF
TGCAGCGTTGTAAGAGGGGGTGATGAGCAGTTCTTC